Below, 31 T cell receptor beta chains from the same sample are listed, as sequenced in a study of T cells in Graves' hyperthyroidism and ophthalmopathy. TCR beta CDR3 sequences were amplified from RNA transcripts. With the HTBI primer set, the TCR CDR3 went through a first round of RT-PCR. TCRdb passed the multiplex PCR reads through MiXCR, listing each CDR3 protein once. The table lists some 320,000 distinct CDR3 sequences, roughly 15% of them singletons. Sequenced input: blood. These receptors came from a woman aged 35 to 49 with Graves' ophthalmopathy.

The J gene is TRBJ1-2, the V gene TRBV30, with D uncertain. Germline assignment: CDR1 GTSNPN and CDR2 SVGIG (reference sequence). Trimming took 5 bases from V and 4 from J, leaving 26 bases between them. The CDR3 has 17 residues. The CDR3 nucleotides are TGTGCCTGGGGTTCCCGTCGGCTAGTTGATAGTAGCTATGGCTACACCTTC. This translates into CAWGSRRLVDSSYGYTF.

The table lists this clonotype with many counts. In nucleotides, the CDR3 is TGTGCCAGCAGTGAAGTTCTGGGAAGGGTCGAGCAGTACTTC. This encodes CASSEVLGRVEQYF. The chain links TRBV6-1 to TRBJ2-7, with unresolved D. The CDR3 totals 14 residues. V lost 1 base and J lost 6, with 13 bases in between. From germline, CDR1 is MNHNS and CDR2 SASEGT.

The genes are TRBV30 and TRBJ1-1; 9 positions agree with TRBD1. CDR3 length equals 13 residues. V lost 5 bases to trimming and J lost 3 bases; unmatched junction nucleotides: 4. Germline V lookup: CDR1 GTSNPN, CDR2 SVGIG (reference sequence). The CDR3 nucleotides read TGTGCCTGGGACAGACAGGGGGACACTGAAGCTTTCTTT. Protein: CAWDRQGDTEAFF.

This clonotype came up many times. This sequence joins TRBV28 and TRBJ1-4, with D unclear. The germline V and J ends were trimmed by 2 bases and 8 bases, with 9 bases remaining between them. Germline V gives CDR1 MDHEN, CDR2 SYDVKM. The CDR3 consists of 13 residues. The CDR3 sequence is CASSLGSLEKLFF. The CDR3 DNA is TGTGCCAGCAGTTTAGGTTCCCTGGAAAAACTGTTTTTT.

This clonotype was counted ten times or more. The chain uses TRBV20-1 and TRBJ1-1, with unresolved D. The CDR3 covers 13 residues. The V end lost 0 bases, the J end lost 1 base, and 6 bases lay between the germline ends. Germline CDR1 reads DFQATT; CDR2 reads SNEGSKA (reference sequence). The CDR3 region has the DNA TGCAGTGCTAGAGATCGGCCGAACACTGAAGCTTTCTTT. It codes for CSARDRPNTEAFF.

About this clonotype: This may arise from a read error, as a much more abundant clone is one base away. The genes are TRBV7-9 and TRBJ1-2; D gene uncertain. Looked up from germline, CDR1 is SEHNR and CDR2 is FQNEAQ (reference sequence). The CDR3 is made up of 16 amino acids. Trimming took 1 base from V and 2 from J, leaving 14 bases between them. The CDR3 DNA is TGTGCCAGCAGCTTAGAGCTAGGAAGGGTAAACTATGGCTACACCTTC. Protein sequence: CASSLELGRVNYGYTF.

This clonotype came up a few times. The J gene is TRBJ1-4, the V gene TRBV5-1; D gene unclear. The germline V gene encodes CDR1 SGHRS and CDR2 YFSETQ. The CDR3 contains 15 residues. V was trimmed by 0 bases and J by 8 bases, leaving 14 bases between them. The CDR3 reads CASSLVAGSREKLFF. CDR3 sequence (DNA): TGCGCCAGCAGCTTGGTAGCGGGGTCGAGAGAAAAACTGTTTTTT.

V usage is TRBV19 and J usage is TRBJ1-2; 12 nucleotides agree with TRBD1. The CDR3 has 18 residues. The germline CDR1 and CDR2 sequences are LNHDA and SQIVND (reference sequence). The ends lost 5 bases at V and 8 bases at J; junction bases unmatched: 18. The CDR3 region has the DNA TGTGCCAGTAGTCCGGGGGGTTTGGGGACAGGGGGCGCGCGGGGCTACACCTTC. Translation: CASSPGGLGTGGARGYTF.

This clonotype was counted a few times. CDR3 region: CASTDREVQPQHF. Here the CDR3 DNA reads TGTGCCAGTACTGACAGGGAGGTTCAGCCCCAGCATTTT. This chain connects TRBV19 to TRBJ1-5; 7 nucleotides match TRBD1. With 7 bases clipped from V and 6 bases from J, the junction kept 6 bases outside the gene matches. The CDR3 spans 13 residues. Germline CDR1 LNHDA, CDR2 SQIVND (reference sequence).

This clonotype was observed many times. The chain joins TRBV11-2 to TRBJ2-3, with D maybe TRBD2 (5 bases). V was clipped by 6 bases and J by 3 bases, with 10 bases between them. The CDR3 loop spans 13 amino acids. Germline-derived CDR1 and CDR2 are SGHAT and FQNNGV. For the CDR3, the DNA is TGTGCCAGCAGACCCCCGGGAACAGATACGCAGTATTTT. Amino acids: CASRPPGTDTQYF.

This clonotype came up many times. This sequence joins TRBV19 and TRBJ1-1, with D maybe TRBD1 (6 bases). The germline V gene encodes CDR1 LNHDA and CDR2 SQIVND (reference sequence). CDR3 length equals 19 residues. V was shortened by 4 bases and J by 0 bases, with 24 bases between the two germline ends. Here the CDR3 reads CASSTLHLTGNYMNTEAFF. For the CDR3, the DNA is TGTGCCAGTAGTACCCTCCATCTGACAGGAAACTACATGAACACTGAAGCTTTCTTT.

In this sample, this clonotype turned up many times. The gene calls are TRBV20-1 and TRBJ2-1; D is possibly TRBD2 (5 bases). The germline V and J ends were trimmed by 6 bases and 4 bases, with 13 bases remaining between them. The germline V gene encodes CDR1 DFQATT and CDR2 SNEGSKA (reference sequence). This CDR3 has 13 residues. The CDR3 coding sequence is TGCAGTGCAGGCGGCAGACTATACAATGAGCAGTTCTTC. This sequence encodes CSAGGRLYNEQFF.

The CDR3 sequence: CSASLPLAGAYEQYF. CDR3 coding DNA: TGCAGTGCTAGCCTACCCTTGGCAGGGGCTTACGAGCAGTACTTC. V gene TRBV20-1 combines with J gene TRBJ2-7, with D possibly matching TRBD1 (6 bases). V lost 3 bases and J lost 4, with 19 bases in between. The CDR3 has 15 amino acids. Germline CDR1 reads DFQATT; CDR2 reads SNEGSKA (reference sequence).

This clonotype was counted ten times or more. V gene TRBV7-9 combines with J gene TRBJ2-5; D is perhaps TRBD1 or TRBD2 (5 bases each). Germline V gene lookup returns CDR1 SEHNR and CDR2 FQNEAQ (reference sequence). The length of the CDR3 is 15 residues. Trimming removed 5 bases at V and 1 base at J, with 14 bases between. This chain's CDR3 is CASSKYGTVQETQYF. DNA of the CDR3: TGTGCCAGCAGCAAGTACGGGACGGTCCAAGAGACCCAGTACTTC.

This chain links TRBV28 with TRBJ2-3; D is unclear. From germline, CDR1 is MDHEN and CDR2 SYDVKM. Trimming removed 4 bases at V and 5 bases at J, with 4 bases between. This CDR3 is built from 11 residues. The CDR3 sequence: CASSSKDTQYF. In DNA, the CDR3 is TGTGCCAGCAGTTCTAAAGATACGCAGTATTTT. Full variable domain (missing parts from reference TRBV28 and TRBJ2-3): DVKVTQSSRYLVKRTGEKVFLECVQDMDHENMFWYRQDPGLGLRLIYFSYDVKMKEKGDIPEGYSVSREKKERFSLILESASTNQTSMYLCASSSKDTQYFGPGTRLTVL.

In its sample, this clonotype was seen many times. The chain is built from TRBV7-6 and TRBJ1-6, with a weak D call TRBD1 (5 bases). Germline CDR1 is SGHVS and CDR2 is FNYEAQ. The length of the CDR3 is 14 residues. V gave up 1 base and J gave up 8 bases, with 9 bases separating them. CDR3: CASSLEGMDSPLHF. CDR3 DNA: TGTGCCAGCAGCTTAGAGGGGATGGATTCACCCCTCCACTTT.

This chain links TRBV18 with TRBJ1-2, with a tentative D call TRBD1 (5 bases). Trimming took off 0 bases at V and 8 bases at J, with 16 bases between the two ends. CDR1 is KGHSH and CDR2 is LQKENI in the germline V gene. The CDR3 is made up of 15 amino acids. The CDR3 DNA sequence: TGTGCCAGCTCACCACCGGTAGGGACTAATGAAGGCTACACCTTC. The encoded protein is CASSPPVGTNEGYTF.

This clonotype was counted many times. The chain couples TRBV11-2 to TRBJ2-3; D call uncertain. Germline V lookup: CDR1 SGHAT, CDR2 FQNNGV. Trimming removed 6 bases at V and 1 base at J, with 11 bases between. The CDR3 has 14 amino acids. Here the CDR3 DNA reads TGTGCCAGCAGAGCTCGCGGACGCACAGATACGCAGTATTTT. This translates into CASRARGRTDTQYF.

This clonotype has at least ten counts. This chain joins TRBV7-9 and TRBJ2-5; D is unresolved. The V gene's germline CDR1 is SEHNR and CDR2 FQNEAQ (reference sequence). V was cut by 5 bases and J by 2 bases, with 12 bases left in between. The CDR3 extends over 14 amino acids. CDR3 in amino acids: CASSLTTDQETQYF. CDR3 bases: TGTGCCAGCAGCCTAACAACAGATCAAGAGACCCAGTACTTC.

This rearrangement joins TRBV9 to TRBJ2-4, with 16 bases that match TRBD2. The trim removed 5 bases at V and 5 bases at J, leaving 4 bases unmatched. CDR3 length equals 16 residues. From germline, CDR1 is SGDLS and CDR2 YYNGEE. The CDR3 spells CASSGTSGRAQNIQYF. The CDR3 DNA sequence: TGTGCCAGCAGTGGGACTAGCGGGAGGGCTCAAAACATTCAGTACTTC.

This clonotype was picked up many times. The CDR3 coding sequence is TGTGCCAGCAGCCCAAGGGACGGGGTCCAGGAGACCCAGTACTTC. Its translation is CASSPRDGVQETQYF. The chain couples TRBV11-2 to TRBJ2-5; either TRBD1 or TRBD2 may fit D (5 bases each). This CDR3 has 15 residues. CDR1 is SGHAT, CDR2 FQNNGV, per germline. V dropped 5 bases and J dropped 5 bases, with 18 bases sitting between them.

Here the CDR3 DNA reads TGTGCCAGTAGTATAGAAAGCGGGAGCTATGAGCAGTTCTTC. Protein product: CASSIESGSYEQFF. The chain uses TRBV19 and TRBJ2-1; 8 nucleotides line up with TRBD2. The V gene end was trimmed by 0 bases and the J gene end by 8 bases; junction bases not matched to a gene: 3. There are 14 residues in the CDR3. Germline V lookup: CDR1 LNHDA, CDR2 SQIVND (reference sequence).

This clonotype was counted between two and nine times. The chain links TRBV18 to TRBJ2-5, with 9 bases matching TRBD1. Germline CDR1 and CDR2: KGHSH and LQKENI. The CDR3 extends over 14 amino acids. V was clipped by 4 bases and J by 8 bases; unmatched bases: 8. CDR3 nucleotides: TGTGCCAGCTCACGCCGGGACAGGGAAAATACCCAGTACTTC. Its protein is CASSRRDRENTQYF. Complete variable domain (other parts from reference TRBV18 and TRBJ2-5): NAGVMQNPRHLVRRRGQEARLRCSPMKGHSHVYWYRQLPEEGLKFMVYLQKENIIDESGMPKERFSAEFPKEGPSILRIQQVVRGDSAAYFCASSRRDRENTQYFGPGTRLLVL.

This clonotype came up many times. The V and J genes are TRBV28 and TRBJ2-2; 8 nucleotides agree with TRBD1. Germline-derived CDR1 and CDR2 are MDHEN and SYDVKM. V shed 1 base and J 3 bases; nucleotides not matched to a gene: 4. The CDR3 is 16 residues long. The DNA of the CDR3 is TGTGCCAGCAGTTTATTCGGACAGGGATACACCGGGGAGCTGTTTTTT. Translated, it gives CASSLFGQGYTGELFF.

This clonotype was recorded many times. The CDR3, as DNA: TGTGCCAGCATAATGGGAGGGACTCAGCCCCAGCATTTT. Amino acid sequence: CASIMGGTQPQHF. The chain joins TRBV28 to TRBJ1-5; D is possibly TRBD1 (5 bases). The CDR3 length is 13 residues. Germline V gives CDR1 MDHEN, CDR2 SYDVKM. V lost 7 bases and J 6 bases, leaving 13 bases between the germline ends.

This clonotype was recorded many times. This rearrangement joins TRBV12-3 or TRBV12-4 to TRBJ1-5; possibly TRBD1 for D (5 bases). This CDR3 comprises 15 residues. The V end lost 0 bases, the J end lost 2 bases, and 8 bases lay between the germline ends. Here the CDR3 DNA reads TGTGCCAGCAGTTTAGCGCAGGGTGGCAATCAGCCCCAGCATTTT. Translating it yields CASSLAQGGNQPQHF.

This clonotype was picked up many times. This chain connects TRBV6-1 to TRBJ1-4; 9 bases align to TRBD1. The ends lost 6 bases at V and 4 bases at J; junction bases unmatched: 9. The CDR3 totals 16 residues. From germline, CDR1 is MNHNS and CDR2 SASEGT. The CDR3 DNA sequence: TGTGCCAGCAGGCTTGGGACAGGGACAATTAATGAAAAACTGTTTTTT. This gives the protein CASRLGTGTINEKLFF.

This clonotype was counted at least ten times. This chain links TRBV19 with TRBJ1-5; 8 nucleotides agree with TRBD1. CDR3 length: 16 residues. The V gene end was trimmed by 7 bases and the J gene end by 0 bases; junction bases not matched to a gene: 8. CDR1 and CDR2 from the germline V gene are LNHDA and SQIVND (reference sequence). The chain's CDR3 is CASNSQGALSNQPQHF. The DNA of the CDR3 is TGTGCCAGTAACTCGCAGGGGGCCCTTAGCAATCAGCCCCAGCATTTT. The variable domain in full, with the rest retrieved from reference TRBV19 and TRBJ1-5, is DGGITQSPKYLFRKEGQNVTLSCEQNLNHDAMYWYRQDPGQGLRLIYYSQIVNDFQKGDIAEGYSVSREKKESFPLTVTSAQKNPTAFYLCASNSQGALSNQPQHFGDGTRLSIL.

This clonotype was recorded many times. The rearrangement uses TRBV15 and TRBJ1-1, with unresolved D. The V and J ends lost 1 base and 1 base respectively, with 10 bases between them. This CDR3 contains 15 residues. Germline V gives CDR1 LNHNV, CDR2 YYDKDF (reference sequence). The DNA for the CDR3 is TGTGCCACCAGCAGAGGTAGGCAGTCGAACACTGAAGCTTTCTTT. It yields the protein CATSRGRQSNTEAFF.

The CDR3: CASSDPGVGHTEAFF. The DNA of the CDR3 is TGTGCCAGCAGTGATCCGGGGGTTGGTCACACTGAAGCTTTCTTT. The rearrangement links TRBV2 to TRBJ1-1; the D gene is possibly TRBD1 (5 bases). This CDR3 spans 15 amino acids. V lost 3 bases and J lost 3, with 14 bases in between. Germline V gene sequence: CDR1 SNHLY, CDR2 FYNNEI. The full variable domain, rest sourced from reference TRBV2 and TRBJ1-1, is EPEVTQTPSHQVTQMGQEVILRCVPISNHLYFYWYRQILGQKVEFLVSFYNNEISEKSEIFDDQFSVERPDGSNFTLKIRSTKLEDSAMYFCASSDPGVGHTEAFFGQGTRLTVV.

This chain uses TRBV2 with TRBJ1-2, with D unclear. The germline CDR1 and CDR2 sequences are SNHLY and FYNNEI. V was clipped by 5 bases and J by 6 bases, with 13 bases between them. This CDR3 has 13 amino acids. CDR3 coding DNA: TGTGCCAGCAGTCGTCTCCTAGTGGATGGCTACACCTTC. Encoded protein: CASSRLLVDGYTF.